A selection of T cell receptor beta chains follows, all from one sample in a study of T cell responses to AZD1222 COVID-19 vaccine. Assay used: immunoSEQ multiplex PCR; TCRdb lists only in-frame clones, some missing. The sample holds about 110,000 clones, about 94% seen once. The source material was peripheral blood, sampled 28 days after the second AZD1222 dose. Every receptor here comes from an adult who received the AZD1222 COVID-19 vaccine. Each CDR3 is given with its conserved first and last residue. D genes are given only for firm matches. Clone size is stated in some rows and not others, as once, few, many or a class when expanded.

>TRBV4-1|-|TRBJ2-7|-
CASSQGNEQYF
TGCGCCAGCAGCCAAGGGAACGAGCAGTACTTC
>TRBV6-5|-|TRBJ2-1|-
CASLTGPHNEQFF
TGTGCCAGCCTGACGGGGCCCCACAATGAGCAGTTCTTC
>TRBV18|-|TRBJ1-1|-
CASSRVQGDTEAFF
TGTGCCAGCTCGCGCGTACAGGGAGACACTGAAGCTTTCTTT
>TRBV29-1|-|TRBJ1-1|-
CSHSPFEGTAFF
TGCAGCCATTCTCCGTTCGAAGGGACAGCTTTCTTT
>TRBV29-1|-|TRBJ1-4|-
CSVGDVATNEKLFF
TGCAGCGTTGGGGACGTTGCAACTAATGAAAAACTGTTTTTT
>TRBV5-1|-|TRBJ1-6|-
CASSLDRLNSPLHF
TGCGCCAGCAGCTTGGACAGACTTAATTCACCCCTCCACTTT
>TRBV3-1/TRBV3-2|-|TRBJ1-1|-
CASSQPESLEAFF
TGTGCCAGCAGCCAACCTGAGTCCCTTGAAGCTTTCTTT
>TRBV9|-|TRBJ1-1|-
CASSPRIQGGRPPFF
TGTGCCAGCAGCCCCCGGATACAGGGAGGCCGGCCCCCTTTCTTT
>TRBV6-1|-|TRBJ1-4|-
CASSEVGGSNEKLFF
TGTGCCAGCAGTGAAGTTGGGGGATCCAATGAAAAACTGTTTTTT
>TRBV19|-|TRBJ1-3|-
CASSQGYFGNTIYF
TGTGCCAGTAGTCAGGGGTATTTTGGGAACACCATATATTTT
>TRBV19|-|TRBJ2-1|-
CASSIGWQINEQFF
TGTGCCAGTAGTATAGGCTGGCAGATCAATGAGCAGTTCTTC
>TRBV9|once|TRBJ1-2|-
CASSVELRFNYGYTF
TGTGCCAGCAGCGTAGAGTTGCGCTTTAACTATGGCTACACCTTC
>TRBV6-1|-|TRBJ2-1|TRBD1
CASSEKTGGMRNEQFF
TGTGCCAGCAGTGAAAAGACAGGGGGCATGAGGAATGAGCAGTTCTTC
>TRBV10-1|-|TRBJ2-2|-
CASSEAGPTSTGELFF
TGCGCCAGCAGTGAAGCCGGCCCCACTAGCACCGGGGAGCTGTTTTTT
>TRBV3-1/TRBV3-2|-|TRBJ1-2|-
CASSQAPGRIYGYTF
TGTGCCAGCAGCCAAGCGCCGGGACGGATTTATGGCTACACCTTC
>TRBV27|-|TRBJ1-1|-
CASTEDPRITEAFF
TGTGCCAGCACCGAGGACCCCCGGATTACTGAAGCTTTCTTT
>TRBV27|-|TRBJ1-1|-
CASSLGQGRTEAFF
TGTGCCAGCAGTTTGGGGCAGGGAAGAACTGAAGCTTTCTTT
>TRBV10-3|-|TRBJ1-5|TRBD1
CAISEWSGGQGNQPQHF
TGTGCCATCAGTGAGTGGAGCGGGGGACAGGGGAATCAGCCCCAGCATTTT
>TRBV28|few|TRBJ1-1|-
CASSPGLMNTEAFF
TGTGCCAGCAGTCCCGGACTGATGAACACTGAAGCTTTCTTT
>TRBV6-5|-|TRBJ1-1|-
CASSTDRNTEAFF
TGTGCCAGCAGTACCGACAGGAACACTGAAGCTTTCTTT
>TRBV6-5|-|TRBJ2-5|TRBD2
CAVLGRGGQETQYF
TGTGCCGTTCTAGGGCGGGGGGGACAAGAGACCCAGTACTTC
>TRBV12-3/TRBV12-4|-|TRBJ2-7|-
CASSVQGLDEQYF
TGTGCCAGCAGCGTCCAGGGTTTGGACGAGCAGTACTTC
>TRBV3-1/TRBV3-2|-|TRBJ2-7|-
CASSQAPWGYEQYF
TGTGCCAGCAGCCAAGCCCCATGGGGGTACGAGCAGTACTTC
>TRBV7-8|-|TRBJ1-1|-
CASSSRGLTEAFF
TGTGCCAGCAGCTCGAGGGGTCTCACTGAAGCTTTCTTT
>TRBV18|-|TRBJ2-6|-
CASSPQEGTNVLTF
TGTGCCAGCTCACCACAGGAAGGGACCAACGTCCTGACTTTC
>TRBV19|-|TRBJ2-5|-
CASSLGTQETQYF
TGTGCCAGTAGCCTCGGGACCCAAGAGACCCAGTACTTC
>TRBV5-5|-|TRBJ2-6|-
CASSSAGGGANVLTF
TGTGCCAGCAGCAGCGCAGGTGGTGGGGCCAACGTCCTGACTTTC
>TRBV12-3/TRBV12-4|-|TRBJ1-2|-
CASSLGPVYGYTF
TGTGCCAGCAGTTTAGGTCCCGTGTATGGCTACACCTTC
>TRBV7-9|-|TRBJ2-7|TRBD1
CASSWDRDNYEQYF
TGTGCCAGCAGTTGGGACAGGGACAACTACGAGCAGTACTTC
>TRBV4-1|-|TRBJ1-2|-
CASSQASAEGNYGYTF
TGCGCCAGCAGCCAAGCCTCTGCGGAGGGGAACTATGGCTACACCTTC
>TRBV2|-|TRBJ2-7|-
CASSEQGGGIYEQYF
TGTGCCAGCAGTGAACAAGGCGGAGGGATATACGAGCAGTACTTC
>TRBV5-1|-|TRBJ2-5|-
CASSIRGGGGETQYF
TGCGCCAGCAGCATCCGCGGGGGCGGGGGCGAGACCCAGTACTTC
>TRBV7-6|-|TRBJ2-7|-
CASSSGNEQYF
TGTGCCAGCAGTTCCGGGAACGAGCAGTACTTC
>TRBV13|-|TRBJ1-1|-
CASSLDINTEAFF
TGTGCCAGCAGCCTAGACATAAACACTGAAGCTTTCTTT
>TRBV20-1|-|TRBJ2-5|-
CSAHQNDQYF
TGCAGTGCTCACCAGAACGACCAGTACTTC
>TRBV6-5|-|TRBJ1-2|TRBD1
CASSHGTGFYGYTF
TGTGCCAGCAGTCATGGGACAGGATTCTATGGCTACACCTTC
>TRBV6-2/TRBV6-3|-|TRBJ2-5|-
CASSSYREETQYF
TGTGCCAGCAGTTCATACAGGGAGGAGACCCAGTACTTC
>TRBV2|-|TRBJ2-7|TRBD1
CASSATRDSQIRPNYEQYF
TGTGCCAGCAGTGCCACCCGGGACAGCCAGATCCGTCCCAATTACGAGCAGTACTTC
>TRBV4-2|-|TRBJ2-7|-
CASSQGYGGREQYF
TGTGCCAGCAGCCAAGGTTACGGCGGTAGGGAGCAGTACTTC
>TRBV10-3|-|TRBJ2-3|TRBD2
CAISVHFGRSADTQYF
TGTGCCATCAGTGTCCATTTCGGGAGGTCGGCAGATACGCAGTATTTT
>TRBV30|-|TRBJ2-5|TRBD1
CAWSRTGVGETQYF
TGTGCCTGGTCGCGGACAGGGGTAGGAGAGACCCAGTACTTC
>TRBV28|-|TRBJ2-4|TRBD1
CASSSPTGRCNF
TGTGCCAGCAGTTCGCCGACAGGGCGGTGTAACTTC
>TRBV6-4|-|TRBJ1-5|TRBD1
CASYRGRDNQPQHF
TGTGCCAGCTACAGGGGGCGCGACAATCAGCCCCAGCATTTT
>TRBV7-9|once|TRBJ2-1|TRBD1
CASSPRDSPYNEQFF
TGTGCCAGCAGCCCCCGGGACAGTCCCTACAATGAGCAGTTCTTC
>TRBV10-3|-|TRBJ1-2|TRBD1
CAIGGTDYGYTF
TGTGCCATCGGGGGGACAGACTATGGCTACACCTTC
>TRBV5-1|-|TRBJ2-7|-
CASSPQDNPSSYEQYF
TGCGCCAGCAGCCCACAGGACAACCCGAGCTCCTACGAGCAGTACTTC
>TRBV11-2|-|TRBJ1-1|TRBD1
CASSLDETTGTYLGWTEAFF
TGTGCCAGCAGCTTAGATGAAACGACAGGGACCTACCTAGGTTGGACTGAAGCTTTCTTT
>TRBV6-5|-|TRBJ2-1|-
CASSFQGGSYNEQFF
TGTGCCAGCAGCTTTCAGGGGGGCTCCTACAATGAGCAGTTCTTC
>TRBV5-4|once|TRBJ1-2|TRBD1
CAIQGADYGYTF
TGTGCCATCCAGGGGGCGGACTATGGCTACACCTTC
>TRBV6-5|-|TRBJ1-4|-
CASTSWGNNEKLFF
TGTGCCAGCACCTCATGGGGGAATAATGAAAAACTGTTTTTT
>TRBV19|-|TRBJ2-3|TRBD2
CASSFSSGVTDTQYF
TGTGCCAGTAGTTTTTCGAGCGGGGTCACAGATACGCAGTATTTT
>TRBV12-3/TRBV12-4|-|TRBJ1-1|-
CASSLAQYTEAFF
TGTGCCAGCAGTTTAGCACAGTACACTGAAGCTTTCTTT
>TRBV10-3|-|TRBJ2-3|-
CAISPAGTDTQYF
TGTGCCATCAGCCCAGCGGGCACAGATACGCAGTATTTT
>TRBV5-1|-|TRBJ2-2|TRBD2
CASSLTSGSWELFF
TGCGCCAGCAGCTTGACTAGCGGGAGCTGGGAGCTGTTTTTT
>TRBV21-1|few|TRBJ2-3|-
CASSKEEHLTDTQYF
TGTGCCAGCAGCAAAGAAGAACACCTCACAGATACGCAGTATTTT